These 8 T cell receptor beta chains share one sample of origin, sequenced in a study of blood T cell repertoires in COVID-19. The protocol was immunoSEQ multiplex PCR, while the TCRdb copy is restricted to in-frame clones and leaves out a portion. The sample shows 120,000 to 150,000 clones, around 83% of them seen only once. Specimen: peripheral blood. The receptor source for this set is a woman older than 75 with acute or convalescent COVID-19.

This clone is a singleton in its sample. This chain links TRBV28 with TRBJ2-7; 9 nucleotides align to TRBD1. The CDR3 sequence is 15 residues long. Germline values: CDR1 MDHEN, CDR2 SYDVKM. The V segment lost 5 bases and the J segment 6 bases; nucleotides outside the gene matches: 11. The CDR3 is CASSTLRDRALEQYF. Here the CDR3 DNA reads TGTGCCAGCAGTACCCTCCGGGACAGGGCTCTCGAGCAGTACTTC.

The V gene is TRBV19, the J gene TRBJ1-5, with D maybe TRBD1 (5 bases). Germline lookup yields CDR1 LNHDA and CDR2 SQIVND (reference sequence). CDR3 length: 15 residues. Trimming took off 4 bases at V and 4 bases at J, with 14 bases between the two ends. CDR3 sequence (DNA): TGTGCCAGTAGTACAAACCAGGGTTCGAATCAGCCCCAGCATTTT. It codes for CASSTNQGSNQPQHF.

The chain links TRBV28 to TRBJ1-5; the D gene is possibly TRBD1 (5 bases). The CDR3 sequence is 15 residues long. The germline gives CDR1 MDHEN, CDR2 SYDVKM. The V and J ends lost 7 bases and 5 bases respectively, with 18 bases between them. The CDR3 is CASTIPEQGDQPQHF. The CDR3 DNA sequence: TGTGCCAGCACGATCCCAGAGCAGGGTGATCAGCCCCAGCATTTT.

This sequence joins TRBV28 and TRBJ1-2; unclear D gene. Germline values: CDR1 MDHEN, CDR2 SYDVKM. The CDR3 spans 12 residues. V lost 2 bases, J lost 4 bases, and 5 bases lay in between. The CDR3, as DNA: TGTGCCAGCAGTTTACACAGCTATGGCTACACCTTC. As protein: CASSLHSYGYTF.

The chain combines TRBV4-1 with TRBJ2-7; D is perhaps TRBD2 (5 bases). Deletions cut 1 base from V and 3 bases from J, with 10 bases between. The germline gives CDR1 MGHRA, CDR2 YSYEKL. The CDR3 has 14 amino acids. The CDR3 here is CASSQVVGIYEQYF. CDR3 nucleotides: TGCGCCAGCAGCCAAGTTGTCGGGATCTACGAGCAGTACTTC.

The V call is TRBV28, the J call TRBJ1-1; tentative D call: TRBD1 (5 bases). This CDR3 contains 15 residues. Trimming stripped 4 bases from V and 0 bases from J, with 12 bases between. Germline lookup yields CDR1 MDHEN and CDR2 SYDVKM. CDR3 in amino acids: CASSSAGTLNTEAFF. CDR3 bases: TGTGCCAGCAGTTCAGCCGGGACTCTGAACACTGAAGCTTTCTTT.

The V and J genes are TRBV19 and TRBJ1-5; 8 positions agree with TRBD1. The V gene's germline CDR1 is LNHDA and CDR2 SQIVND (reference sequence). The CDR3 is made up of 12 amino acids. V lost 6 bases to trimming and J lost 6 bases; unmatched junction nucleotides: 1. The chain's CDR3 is CASRDRGQPQHF. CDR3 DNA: TGTGCCAGTAGAGACAGGGGTCAGCCCCAGCATTTT.

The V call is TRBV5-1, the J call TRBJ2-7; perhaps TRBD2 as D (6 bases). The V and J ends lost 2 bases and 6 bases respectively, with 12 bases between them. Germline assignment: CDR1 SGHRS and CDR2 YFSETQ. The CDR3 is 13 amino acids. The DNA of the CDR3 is TGCGCCAGCAGCTTCCACCCGCGGGGCGAGCAGTACTTC. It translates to CASSFHPRGEQYF.